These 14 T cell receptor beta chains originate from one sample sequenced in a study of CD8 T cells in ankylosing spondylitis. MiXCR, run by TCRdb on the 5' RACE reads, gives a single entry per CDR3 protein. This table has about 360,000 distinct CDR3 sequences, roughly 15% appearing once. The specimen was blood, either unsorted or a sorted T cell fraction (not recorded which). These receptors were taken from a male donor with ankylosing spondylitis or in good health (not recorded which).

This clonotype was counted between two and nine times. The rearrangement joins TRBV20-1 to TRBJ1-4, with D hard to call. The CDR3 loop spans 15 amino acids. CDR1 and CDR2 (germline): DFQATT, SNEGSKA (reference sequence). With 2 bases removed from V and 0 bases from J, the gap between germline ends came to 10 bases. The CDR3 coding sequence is TGCAGTGCTAGATCTGCAGTTGCAACTAATGAAAAACTGTTTTTT. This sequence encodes CSARSAVATNEKLFF.

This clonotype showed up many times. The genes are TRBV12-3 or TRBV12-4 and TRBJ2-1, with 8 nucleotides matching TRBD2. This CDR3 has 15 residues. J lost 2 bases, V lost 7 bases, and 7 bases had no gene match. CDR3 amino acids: CASTLSSGPYNEQFF. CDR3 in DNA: TGTGCCAGCACTCTTTCTAGCGGGCCCTACAATGAGCAGTTCTTC.

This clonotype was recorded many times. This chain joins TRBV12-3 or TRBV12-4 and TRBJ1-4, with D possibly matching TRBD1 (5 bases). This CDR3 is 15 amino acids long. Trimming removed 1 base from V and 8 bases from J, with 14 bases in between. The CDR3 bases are TGTGCCAGCAGTTTAGGAGGGGCGGCAGCGGAAAAACTGTTTTTT. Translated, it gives CASSLGGAAAEKLFF.

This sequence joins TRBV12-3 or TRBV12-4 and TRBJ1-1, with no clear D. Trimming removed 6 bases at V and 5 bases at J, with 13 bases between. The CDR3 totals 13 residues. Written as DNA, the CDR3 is TGTGCCAGCAGCTTTAGAGGGTTGACTGAAGCTTTCTTT. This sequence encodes CASSFRGLTEAFF.

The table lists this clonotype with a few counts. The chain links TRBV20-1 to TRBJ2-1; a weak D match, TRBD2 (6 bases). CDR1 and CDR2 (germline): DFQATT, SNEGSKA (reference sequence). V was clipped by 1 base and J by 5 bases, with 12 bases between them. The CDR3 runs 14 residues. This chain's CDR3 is CSARAGTGNNEQFF. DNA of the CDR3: TGCAGTGCTAGAGCTGGGACTGGAAACAATGAGCAGTTCTTC.

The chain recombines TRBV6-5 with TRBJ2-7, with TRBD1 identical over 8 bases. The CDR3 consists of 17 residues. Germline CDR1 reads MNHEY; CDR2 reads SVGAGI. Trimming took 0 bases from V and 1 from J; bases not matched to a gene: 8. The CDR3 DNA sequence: TGTGCCAGCAGTTACTCGGGGACAGGTCATTCTTCCTACGAGCAGTACTTC. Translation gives CASSYSGTGHSSYEQYF.

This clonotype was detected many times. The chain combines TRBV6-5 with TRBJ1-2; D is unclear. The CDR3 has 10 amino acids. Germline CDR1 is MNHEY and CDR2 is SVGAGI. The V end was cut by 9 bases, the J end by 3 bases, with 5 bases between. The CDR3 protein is CARCHYGYTF. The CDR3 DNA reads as TGTGCCAGGTGCCACTATGGCTACACCTTC.

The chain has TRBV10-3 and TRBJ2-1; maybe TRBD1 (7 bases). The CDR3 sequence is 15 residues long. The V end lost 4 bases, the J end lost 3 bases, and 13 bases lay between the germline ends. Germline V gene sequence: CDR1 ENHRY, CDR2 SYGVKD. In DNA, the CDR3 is TGTGCCATCAGTGCGGCAGGGGGGAACTACAATGAGCAGTTCTTC. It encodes CAISAAGGNYNEQFF.

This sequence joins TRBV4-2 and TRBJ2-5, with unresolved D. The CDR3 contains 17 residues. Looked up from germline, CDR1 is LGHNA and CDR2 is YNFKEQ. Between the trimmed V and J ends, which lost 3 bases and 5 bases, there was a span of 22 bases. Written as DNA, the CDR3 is TGTGCCAGCAGCCATCCCGACTCCCGACCTGGCGAGGAGACCCAGTACTTC. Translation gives CASSHPDSRPGEETQYF.

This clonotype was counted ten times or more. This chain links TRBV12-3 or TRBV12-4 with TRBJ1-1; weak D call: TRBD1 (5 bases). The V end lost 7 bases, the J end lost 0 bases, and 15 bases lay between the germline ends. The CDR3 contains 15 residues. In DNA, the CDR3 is TGTGCCAGCACCCCGGGCGGGACGGTGAACACTGAAGCTTTCTTT. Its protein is CASTPGGTVNTEAFF.

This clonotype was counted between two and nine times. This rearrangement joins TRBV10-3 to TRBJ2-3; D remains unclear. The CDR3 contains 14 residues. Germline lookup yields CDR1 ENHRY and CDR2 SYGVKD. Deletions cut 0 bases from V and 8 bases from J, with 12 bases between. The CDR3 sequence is CAISESDNFATQYF. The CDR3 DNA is TGTGCCATCAGTGAGTCCGACAACTTTGCTACGCAGTATTTT.

Here the CDR3 DNA reads TGTGCCAGCAGTGAAGCGGAGGGACAGGGATGGGATACGCAGTATTTT. This codes for CASSEAEGQGWDTQYF. The chain combines TRBV6-1 with TRBJ2-3, with TRBD1 matching over 9 bases. J was trimmed by 6 bases and V by 0 bases; bases with no gene match: 7. Per the germline V gene, CDR1 is MNHNS and CDR2 is SASEGT. The CDR3 sequence is 16 residues long.

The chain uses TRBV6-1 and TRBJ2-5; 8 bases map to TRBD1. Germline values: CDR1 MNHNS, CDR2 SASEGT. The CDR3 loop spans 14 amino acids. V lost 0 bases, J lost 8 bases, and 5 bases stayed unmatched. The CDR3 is CASSEAPGGETQYF. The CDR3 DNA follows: TGTGCCAGCAGTGAAGCCCCAGGGGGCGAAACCCAGTACTTC.

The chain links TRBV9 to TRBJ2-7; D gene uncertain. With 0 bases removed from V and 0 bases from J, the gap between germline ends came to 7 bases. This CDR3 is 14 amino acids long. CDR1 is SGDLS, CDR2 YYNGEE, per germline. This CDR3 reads CASSVVQSSYEQYF. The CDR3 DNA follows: TGTGCCAGCAGCGTAGTTCAAAGCTCCTACGAGCAGTACTTC.